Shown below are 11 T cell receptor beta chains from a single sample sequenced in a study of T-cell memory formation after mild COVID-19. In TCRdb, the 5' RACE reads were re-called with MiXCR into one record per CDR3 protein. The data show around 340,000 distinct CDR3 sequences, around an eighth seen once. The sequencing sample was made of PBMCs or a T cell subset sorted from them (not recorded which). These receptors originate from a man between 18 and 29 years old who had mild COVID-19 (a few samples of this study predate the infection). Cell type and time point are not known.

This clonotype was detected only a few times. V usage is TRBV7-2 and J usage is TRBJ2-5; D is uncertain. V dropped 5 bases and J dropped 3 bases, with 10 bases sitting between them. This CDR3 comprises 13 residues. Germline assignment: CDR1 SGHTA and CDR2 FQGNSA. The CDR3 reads CASSNPVKETQYF. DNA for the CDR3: TGTGCCAGCAGCAACCCAGTTAAAGAGACCCAGTACTTC.

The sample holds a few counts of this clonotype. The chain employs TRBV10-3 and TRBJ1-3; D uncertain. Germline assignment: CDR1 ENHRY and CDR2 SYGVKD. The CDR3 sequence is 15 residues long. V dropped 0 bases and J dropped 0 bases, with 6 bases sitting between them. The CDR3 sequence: CAISESSASGNTIYF. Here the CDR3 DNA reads TGTGCCATCAGTGAGTCGTCCGCCTCTGGAAACACCATATATTTT.

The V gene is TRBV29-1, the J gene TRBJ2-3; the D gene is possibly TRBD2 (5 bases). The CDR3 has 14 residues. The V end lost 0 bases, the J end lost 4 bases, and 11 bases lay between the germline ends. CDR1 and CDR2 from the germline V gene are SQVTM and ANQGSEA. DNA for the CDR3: TGCAGCGTTGAAGATCCCGGGAACGCAGATACGCAGTATTTT. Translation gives CSVEDPGNADTQYF.

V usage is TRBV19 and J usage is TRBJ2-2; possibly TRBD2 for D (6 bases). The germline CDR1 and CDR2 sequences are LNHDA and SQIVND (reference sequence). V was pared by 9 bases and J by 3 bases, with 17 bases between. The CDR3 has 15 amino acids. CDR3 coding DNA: TGTGCCAGCCACATAAGCGGAGGGGACACCGGGGAGCTGTTTTTT. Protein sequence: CASHISGGDTGELFF.

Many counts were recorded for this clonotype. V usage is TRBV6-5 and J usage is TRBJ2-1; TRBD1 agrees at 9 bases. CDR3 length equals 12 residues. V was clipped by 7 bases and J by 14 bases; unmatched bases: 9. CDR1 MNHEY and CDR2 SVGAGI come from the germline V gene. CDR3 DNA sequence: TGTGCCAGCAACAAAGACAGGGGGTACGAGTTCTTC. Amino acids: CASNKDRGYEFF.

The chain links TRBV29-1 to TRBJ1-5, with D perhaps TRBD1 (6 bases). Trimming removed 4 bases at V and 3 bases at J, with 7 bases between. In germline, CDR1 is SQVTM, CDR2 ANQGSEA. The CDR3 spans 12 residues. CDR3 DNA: TGCAGCGTTGGGGACAACAATCAGCCCCAGCATTTT. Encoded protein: CSVGDNNQPQHF.

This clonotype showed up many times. CDR3 sequence (DNA): TGTGCCAGCTCACGTAACACGAGAGAGACCCAGTACTTC. As protein: CASSRNTRETQYF. This chain uses TRBV18 with TRBJ2-5; D is uncertain. CDR3 length equals 13 residues. V shed 4 bases and J shed 4 bases, with 10 bases lying between them. The germline CDR1 and CDR2 sequences are KGHSH and LQKENI.

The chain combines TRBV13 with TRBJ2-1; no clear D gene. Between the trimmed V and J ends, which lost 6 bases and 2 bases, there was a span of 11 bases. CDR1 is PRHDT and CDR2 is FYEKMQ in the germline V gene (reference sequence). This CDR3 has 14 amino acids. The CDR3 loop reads CASRLRSPYNEQFF. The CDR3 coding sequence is TGTGCCAGCAGATTAAGGAGCCCCTACAATGAGCAGTTCTTC.

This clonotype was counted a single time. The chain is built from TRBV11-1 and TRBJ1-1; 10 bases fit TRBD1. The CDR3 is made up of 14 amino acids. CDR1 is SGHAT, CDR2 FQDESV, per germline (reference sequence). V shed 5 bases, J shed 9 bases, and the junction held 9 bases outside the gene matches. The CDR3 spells CASSLYGQGEKAFF. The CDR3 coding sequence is TGTGCCAGCAGCCTATACGGACAGGGGGAAAAAGCTTTCTTT.

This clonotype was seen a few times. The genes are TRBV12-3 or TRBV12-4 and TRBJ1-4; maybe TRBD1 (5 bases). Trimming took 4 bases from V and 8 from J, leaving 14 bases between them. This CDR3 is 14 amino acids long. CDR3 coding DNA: TGTGCCAGCAGTTCGGGACCCGACACCGAAAAACTGTTTTTT. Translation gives CASSSGPDTEKLFF.

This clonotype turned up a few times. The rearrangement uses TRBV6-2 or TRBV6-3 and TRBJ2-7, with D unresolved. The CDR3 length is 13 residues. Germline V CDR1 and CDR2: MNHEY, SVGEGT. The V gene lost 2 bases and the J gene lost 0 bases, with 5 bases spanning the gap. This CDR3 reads CASSYLLSYEQYF. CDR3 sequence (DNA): TGTGCCAGCAGTTACCTCCTCTCCTACGAGCAGTACTTC.